This T cell receptor (beta chain) was identified during a study of blood T cell repertoires in COVID-19. Study background: From the United States, Italy and Spain came samples of acute and convalescent COVID-19. The cDNA or gDNA used as material had been derived from T cells, B-cell-depleted T cells, or PBMCs.

Authors' methods: Amplifying reference gene primers gave estimates of nucleated cell counts. Libraries were prepared by immunoSEQ multiplex PCR; TCRdb keeps only in-frame clonotypes and omits some of them. V, J and clone size were drawn from that table, and D and trimming were deduced from the DNA. The sample holds fewer than 150,000 clones, about two thirds seen once. This clone was picked up a small number of times. The CDR3 consists of 16 residues. Germline assignment: CDR1 SGDLS and CDR2 YYNGEE. V shed 0 bases and J shed 2 bases, with 13 bases lying between them. This chain joins TRBV9 and TRBJ2-3; D unresolved. The sequenced sample consisted of peripheral blood. This TCR derives from a human donor with acute or convalescent COVID-19. The donor label of this sample is uncertain. The CDR3 reads CASSVGHTANTDTQYF. DNA of the CDR3: TGTGCCAGCAGCGTAGGTCACACAGCAAACACAGATACGCAGTATTTT. Combining the CDR3 with reference TRBV9 and TRBJ2-3 gives the whole variable domain DSGVTQTPKHLITATGQRVTLRCSPRSGDLSVYWYQQSLDQGLQFLIQYYNGEERAKGNILERFSAQQFPDLHSELNLSSLELGDSALYFCASSVGHTANTDTQYFGPGTRLTVL.